The sequence of this TCR beta chain was determined in a study of CD8+ T cells in alopecia areata. About the study: Each day, treated patients took oral tofacitinib twice, at 5 to 10 mg per dose.

General study findings and limits: Scalp sequencing also captures normal skin's resident alphabeta T cells. On tofacitinib, scalp and blood still held many of the expanded lesional clones.

Reverse transcribed after extraction, RNA yielded cDNA as the sequencing template. The repertoire was sequenced with immunoSEQ multiplex PCR; TCRdb's copy has only in-frame clones and lacks some. The data hold under 150,000 clones, with under 65% observed a single time. Germline CDR1 reads GTSNPN; CDR2 reads SVGIG (reference sequence). The CDR3 is 14 residues long. Trimming stripped 2 bases from V and 1 base from J, with 11 bases between. As for this clone: Antigen unknown.

Treatment defined: oral pan-JAK inhibitor, 5-10 mg twice daily. The chain employs TRBV30 and TRBJ2-5, with D unresolved. The source material was CD4+ T cells sorted from blood, sampled at week 4, from a patient treated with tofacitinib. The receptor comes from a human donor with alopecia areata. The CDR3 reads CAWSISSFQETQYF. CDR3 nucleotide sequence: TGTGCCTGGAGTATATCAAGCTTCCAAGAGACCCAGTACTTC. The full variable domain, with the rest looked up from reference TRBV30 and TRBJ2-5, is SQTIHQWPATLVQPVGSPLSLECTVEGTSNPNLYWYRQAAGRGLQLLFYSVGIGQISSEVPQNLSASRPQDRQFILSSKKLLLSDSGFYLCAWSISSFQETQYFGPGTRLLVL.